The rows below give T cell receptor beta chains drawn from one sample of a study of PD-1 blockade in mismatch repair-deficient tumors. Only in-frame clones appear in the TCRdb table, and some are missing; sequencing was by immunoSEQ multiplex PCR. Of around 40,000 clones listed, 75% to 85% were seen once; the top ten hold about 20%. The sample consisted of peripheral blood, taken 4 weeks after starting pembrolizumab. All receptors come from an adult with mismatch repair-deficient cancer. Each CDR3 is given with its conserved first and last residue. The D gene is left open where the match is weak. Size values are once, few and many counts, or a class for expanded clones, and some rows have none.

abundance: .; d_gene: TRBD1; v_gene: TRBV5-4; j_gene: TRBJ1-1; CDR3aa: CASSPVGQGVTEAFF; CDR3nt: TGTGCCAGCAGCCCGGTCGGACAGGGAGTGACTGAAGCTTTCTTT
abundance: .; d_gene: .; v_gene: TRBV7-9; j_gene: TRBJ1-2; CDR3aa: CASSLDRANYGYTF; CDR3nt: TGTGCCAGCAGCTTAGACAGGGCCAACTATGGCTACACCTTC
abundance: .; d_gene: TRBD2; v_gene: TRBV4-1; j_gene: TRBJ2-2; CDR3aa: CASSQRLAPGELFF; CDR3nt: TGCGCCAGCAGCCAGCGACTAGCGCCCGGGGAGCTGTTTTTT
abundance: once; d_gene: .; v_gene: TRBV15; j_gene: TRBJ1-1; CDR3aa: CATSTRADTEAFF; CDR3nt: TGTGCCACCAGCACCAGGGCCGACACTGAAGCTTTCTTT
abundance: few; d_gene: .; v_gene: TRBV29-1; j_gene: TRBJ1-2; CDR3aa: CSALRGVGDGYTF; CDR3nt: TGCAGCGCTCTCCGGGGGGTGGGGGATGGCTACACCTTC
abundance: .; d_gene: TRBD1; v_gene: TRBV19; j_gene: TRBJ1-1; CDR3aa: CASSTTGQGKSHTEAFF; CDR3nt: TGTGCCAGTAGTACCACCGGACAGGGAAAGAGTCACACTGAAGCTTTCTTT
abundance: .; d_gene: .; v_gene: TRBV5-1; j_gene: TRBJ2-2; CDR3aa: CASKQGDTGELFF; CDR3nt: TGCGCCAGTAAGCAGGGAGACACCGGGGAGCTGTTTTTT
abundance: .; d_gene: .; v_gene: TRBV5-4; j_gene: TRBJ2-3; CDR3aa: CASSHNTDTQYF; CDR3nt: TGTGCCAGCAGTCATAACACAGATACGCAGTATTTT
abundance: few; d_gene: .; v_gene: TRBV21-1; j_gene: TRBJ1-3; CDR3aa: CASSQGTGSMAIYF; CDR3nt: TGTGCCAGCAGCCAAGGGACAGGGAGTATGGCCATATATTTT
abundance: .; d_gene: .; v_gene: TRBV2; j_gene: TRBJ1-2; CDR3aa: CASSEGDVGGGGYTF; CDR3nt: TGTGCCAGCAGTGAAGGGGATGTCGGGGGAGGAGGCTACACCTTC
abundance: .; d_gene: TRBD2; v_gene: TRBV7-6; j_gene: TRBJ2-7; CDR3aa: CASSLALGLAGVQYF; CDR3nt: TGTGCCAGCAGCTTAGCTTTGGGACTAGCGGGAGTGCAGTACTTC
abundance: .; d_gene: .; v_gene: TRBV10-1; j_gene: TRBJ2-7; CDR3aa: CASSPGPHEQYF; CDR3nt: TGCGCCAGTTCCCCCGGTCCCCACGAGCAGTACTTC
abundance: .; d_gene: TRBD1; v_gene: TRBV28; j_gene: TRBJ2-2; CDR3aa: CASSKGQGDTGELFF; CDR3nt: TGTGCCAGCAGCAAAGGACAGGGCGACACCGGGGAGCTGTTTTTT
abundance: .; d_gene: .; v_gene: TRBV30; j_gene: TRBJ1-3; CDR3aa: CAWKGLGNTIYF; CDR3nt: TGTGCCTGGAAGGGCTTGGGAAACACCATATATTTT
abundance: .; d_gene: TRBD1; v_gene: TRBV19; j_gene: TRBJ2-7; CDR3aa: CASTKGQGKYEQYF; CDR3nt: TGTGCCAGTACTAAGGGACAGGGGAAGTACGAGCAGTACTTC
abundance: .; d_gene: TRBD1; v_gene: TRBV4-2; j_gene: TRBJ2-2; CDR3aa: CASSPSWTGATGELFF; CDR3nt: TGTGCCAGCAGCCCGTCTTGGACAGGGGCCACCGGGGAGCTGTTTTTT
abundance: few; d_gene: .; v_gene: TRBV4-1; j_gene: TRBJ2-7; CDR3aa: CASSPGVASGYEQYF; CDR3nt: TGCGCCAGCAGCCCCGGGGTGGCGAGCGGCTACGAGCAGTACTTC
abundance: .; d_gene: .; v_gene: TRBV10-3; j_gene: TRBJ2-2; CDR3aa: CAIRSTGELFF; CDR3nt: TGTGCCATCAGGAGTACCGGGGAGCTGTTTTTT
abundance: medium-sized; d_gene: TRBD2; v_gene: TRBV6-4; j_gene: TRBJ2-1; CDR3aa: CASSDSGTSGSNEQFF; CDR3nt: TGTGCCAGCAGTGACTCCGGGACTAGCGGGAGCAATGAGCAGTTCTTC
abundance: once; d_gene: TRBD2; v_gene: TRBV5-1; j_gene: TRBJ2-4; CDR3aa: CASSVSTSGSNIQYF; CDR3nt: TGCGCCAGCAGCGTCTCGACTAGCGGGAGTAACATTCAGTACTTC
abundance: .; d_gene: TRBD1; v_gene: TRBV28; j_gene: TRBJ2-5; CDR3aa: CASSFPGTGGPQETQYF; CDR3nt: TGTGCCAGCAGTTTTCCCGGGACAGGTGGCCCCCAAGAGACCCAGTACTTC
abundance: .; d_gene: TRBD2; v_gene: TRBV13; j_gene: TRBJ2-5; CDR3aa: CASSFTLGTSGRVHETQYF; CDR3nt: TGTGCCAGCAGCTTTACCCTCGGGACTAGCGGGAGGGTCCACGAGACCCAGTACTTC
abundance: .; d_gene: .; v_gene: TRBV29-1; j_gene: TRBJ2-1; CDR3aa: CSLGGATGEQFF; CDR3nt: TGCAGCCTCGGGGGAGCGACAGGTGAGCAGTTCTTC
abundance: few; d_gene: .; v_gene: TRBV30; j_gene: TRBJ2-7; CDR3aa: CAWLRRQGPYEQYF; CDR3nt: TGTGCCTGGCTCAGGAGGCAGGGGCCCTACGAGCAGTACTTC
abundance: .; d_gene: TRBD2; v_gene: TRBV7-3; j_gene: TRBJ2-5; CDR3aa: CASSRGTSGEQETQYF; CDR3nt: TGTGCCAGCAGCAGGGGGACTAGCGGGGAGCAAGAGACCCAGTACTTC
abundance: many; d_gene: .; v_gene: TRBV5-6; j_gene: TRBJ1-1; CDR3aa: CASSLEVGGYTEAFF; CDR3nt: TGTGCCAGCAGCTTAGAAGTAGGAGGGTATACTGAAGCTTTCTTT
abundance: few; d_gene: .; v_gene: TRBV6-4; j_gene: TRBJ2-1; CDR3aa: CASSDSTGEGNEQFF; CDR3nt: TGTGCCAGCAGTGACTCGACGGGAGAGGGAAATGAGCAGTTCTTC
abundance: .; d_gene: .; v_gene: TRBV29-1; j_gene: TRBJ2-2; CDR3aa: CSVEGNTGELFF; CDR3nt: TGCAGCGTTGAGGGCAACACCGGGGAGCTGTTTTTT
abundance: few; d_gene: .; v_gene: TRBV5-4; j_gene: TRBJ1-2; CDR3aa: CASSLKGSYGYTF; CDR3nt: TGTGCCAGCAGCTTAAAGGGGTCCTATGGCTACACCTTC
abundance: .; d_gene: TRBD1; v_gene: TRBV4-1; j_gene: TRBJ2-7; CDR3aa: CASSQERTGVDYEQYF; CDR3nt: TGCGCCAGCAGCCAAGAAAGGACAGGGGTGGACTACGAGCAGTACTTC
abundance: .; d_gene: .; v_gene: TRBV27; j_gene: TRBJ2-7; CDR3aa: CASSLGFSQTYEQYF; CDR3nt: TGTGCCAGCAGTTTAGGGTTCAGTCAGACCTACGAGCAGTACTTC
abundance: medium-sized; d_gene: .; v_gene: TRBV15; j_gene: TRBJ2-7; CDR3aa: CATSRVGGCEQYF; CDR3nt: TGTGCCACCAGCAGAGTAGGGGGGTGCGAGCAGTACTTC
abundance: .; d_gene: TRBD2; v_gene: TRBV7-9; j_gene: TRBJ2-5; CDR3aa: CASSLEGGLAGDQETQYF; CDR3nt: TGTGCCAGCAGCTTAGAGGGAGGACTAGCGGGAGACCAAGAGACCCAGTACTTC
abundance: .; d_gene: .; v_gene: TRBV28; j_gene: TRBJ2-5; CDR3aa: CASSSPYSGAETQYF; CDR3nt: TGTGCCAGCAGTTCCCCGTACTCGGGTGCGGAGACCCAGTACTTC
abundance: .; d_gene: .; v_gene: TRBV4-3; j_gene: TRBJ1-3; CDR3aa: CASSPFPPQVAGNTIYF; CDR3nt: TGCGCCAGCAGCCCTTTTCCTCCACAGGTCGCTGGAAACACCATATATTTT
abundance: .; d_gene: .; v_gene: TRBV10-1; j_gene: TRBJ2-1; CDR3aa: CASSESLQGSFRNEQFF; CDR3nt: TGCGCCAGCAGTGAATCGTTACAGGGAAGCTTTCGCAATGAGCAGTTCTTC
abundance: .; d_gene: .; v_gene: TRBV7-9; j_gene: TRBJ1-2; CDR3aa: CASSQGGWGYTF; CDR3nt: TGTGCCAGCAGTCAAGGGGGATGGGGCTACACCTTC
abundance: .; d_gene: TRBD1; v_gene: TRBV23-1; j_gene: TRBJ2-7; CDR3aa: CASSQGQGWRNEQYF; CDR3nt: TGCGCCAGCAGTCAAGGACAGGGGTGGCGGAACGAGCAGTACTTC
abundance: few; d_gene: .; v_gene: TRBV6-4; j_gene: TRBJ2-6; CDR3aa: CASSAQGGTGANVLTF; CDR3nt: TGTGCCAGCAGTGCCCAGGGGGGGACTGGGGCCAACGTCCTGACTTTC
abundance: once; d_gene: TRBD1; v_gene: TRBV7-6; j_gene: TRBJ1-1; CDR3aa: CASSSGTGFHTEAFF; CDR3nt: TGTGCCAGCAGCTCCGGGACAGGGTTTCACACTGAAGCTTTCTTT
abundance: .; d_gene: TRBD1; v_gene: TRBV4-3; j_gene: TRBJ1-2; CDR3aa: CASSQVIGGLYGYTF; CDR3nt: TGCGCCAGCAGCCAAGTCATAGGGGGCCTATATGGCTACACCTTC
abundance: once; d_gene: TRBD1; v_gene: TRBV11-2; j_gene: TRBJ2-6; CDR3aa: CASSSYRGTGANVLTF; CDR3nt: TGTGCCAGCAGCAGCTACAGGGGAACTGGGGCCAACGTCCTGACTTTC
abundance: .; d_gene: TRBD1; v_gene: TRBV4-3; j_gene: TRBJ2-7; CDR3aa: CASSRGQGYEQYF; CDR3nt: TGCGCCAGCAGCCGAGGACAGGGGTACGAGCAGTACTTC